The 26 T cell receptor beta chains presented below share a single source sample, sequenced in a study of T cell repertoires in cytomegalovirus infection. What these receptors recognize is not known. A single record per CDR3 protein comes from TCRdb applying MiXCR to the reads. The data contain hundreds of thousands of distinct CDR3 sequences, around 30% of them singletons. This material consisted of cultured PBMCs, taken from culture after CMV antigen stimulation. These receptors were taken from a human donor in good health (CMV status not recorded). Some clones in this sample may be carry-over from other donors' samples.

The J gene is TRBJ2-1, the V gene TRBV6-1; D not certain. Germline V lookup: CDR1 MNHNS, CDR2 SASEGT. Trimming took 6 bases from V and 2 from J, leaving 14 bases between them. The CDR3 contains 15 residues. The CDR3 DNA follows: TGTGCCAGCAGCGTTGACGTTACCCCCTACAATGAGCAGTTCTTC. Its protein product is CASSVDVTPYNEQFF.

The genes are TRBV27 and TRBJ2-7, with D maybe TRBD1 (5 bases). The germline V gene has CDR1 MNHEY and CDR2 SMNVEV (reference sequence). Trimming removed 6 bases from V and 1 base from J, with 10 bases in between. CDR3 length: 13 residues. CDR3 DNA sequence: TGTGCCAGCAGCCAGACAGCTTCCTACGAGCAGTACTTC. It translates to CASSQTASYEQYF.

The chain combines TRBV4-1 with TRBJ2-3, with TRBD2 as a possible D gene (6 bases). This CDR3 region has 17 residues. V lost 0 bases to trimming and J lost 4 bases, with 17 bases between them. Germline lookup yields CDR1 MGHRA and CDR2 YSYEKL. The CDR3 nucleotides read TGCGCCAGCAGCCAAGATGGAGCAGGGATAGCGGCAGATACGCAGTATTTT. Its protein product is CASSQDGAGIAADTQYF.

This clonotype appeared many times. The genes are TRBV7-3 and TRBJ2-1; D assignment may be TRBD1 or TRBD2 (6 bases each). In germline, CDR1 is SGHTA, CDR2 FQGTGA. Trimming left V 5 bases short and J 8 bases short, with 16 bases between. CDR3 length equals 14 residues. The CDR3 loop is CASSPGTTSHEQFF. CDR3 bases: TGTGCCAGCAGCCCCGGGACAACTAGCCATGAGCAGTTCTTC.

The V gene is TRBV5-5, the J gene TRBJ2-7, with a possible D match to TRBD1 (7 bases). V was pared by 0 bases and J by 3 bases, with 13 bases between. This CDR3 is 15 amino acids long. Looked up from germline, CDR1 is SGHKS and CDR2 is YYEKEE (reference sequence). The CDR3 DNA follows: TGTGCCAGCAGCTTGGGCGGGACAGACTTCTACGAGCAGTACTTC. It encodes CASSLGGTDFYEQYF.

The chain employs TRBV12-3 or TRBV12-4 and TRBJ2-1, with 7 bases lining up with TRBD2. The V gene end was trimmed by 6 bases and the J gene end by 3 bases; junction bases not matched to a gene: 5. The CDR3 runs to 14 residues. CDR3 coding DNA: TGTGCCAGCAGGGCCGGGACTAACTACAATGAGCAGTTCTTC. This sequence encodes CASRAGTNYNEQFF.

J is TRBJ1-2 and V is TRBV14; D may be TRBD1 (5 bases). From germline, CDR1 is SGHDN and CDR2 FVKESK. This CDR3 is built from 16 residues. V was clipped by 4 bases and J by 7 bases, with 22 bases between them. Written as DNA, the CDR3 is TGTGCCAGCAGCCCTAGCCAAGTGAGTCAGGGCGGTGGCTACACCTTC. Protein sequence: CASSPSQVSQGGGYTF.

This clonotype appeared a single time. This chain joins TRBV4-1 and TRBJ2-7; tentative D call: TRBD1 (5 bases). This CDR3 is 15 amino acids long. Trimming shortened V by 0 bases and J by 5 bases, and 14 bases separated the two germline ends. Germline CDR1 is MGHRA and CDR2 is YSYEKL. CDR3 in amino acids: CASSQEYHRQDEQYF. The CDR3 nucleotides are TGCGCCAGCAGCCAAGAATATCACAGGCAGGACGAGCAGTACTTC.

This chain connects TRBV7-2 to TRBJ2-7; D ambiguous. The V and J ends lost 5 bases and 2 bases respectively, with 13 bases between them. Germline V gene sequence: CDR1 SGHTA, CDR2 FQGNSA. This CDR3 has 14 amino acids. CDR3 DNA sequence: TGTGCCAGCAGCCCTAATGCCTCCCCCTACGAGCAGTACGTC. This encodes CASSPNASPYEQYV.

This clonotype was detected a few times. V is TRBV7-6 and J is TRBJ2-3; TRBD2 might be the D (5 bases). This CDR3 is built from 14 residues. V dropped 1 base and J dropped 5 bases, with 10 bases sitting between them. Germline CDR1 SGHVS, CDR2 FNYEAQ. The CDR3 loop reads CASSLVSRGDTQYF. CDR3 coding DNA: TGTGCCAGCAGCTTAGTCTCCCGGGGAGATACGCAGTATTTT. Full variable domain (outside the CDR3, taken from reference TRBV7-6 and TRBJ2-3): GAGVSQSPRYKVTKRGQDVALRCDPISGHVSLYWYRQALGQGPEFLTYFNYEAQQDKSGLPNDRFSAERPEGSISTLTIQRTEQRDSAMYRCASSLVSRGDTQYFGPGTRLTVL.

This clonotype has ten or more counts. The V and J genes are TRBV7-2 and TRBJ1-1, with unresolved D. The CDR3 consists of 14 residues. V shed 3 bases and J shed 1 base, with 9 bases lying between them. Germline CDR1 reads SGHTA; CDR2 reads FQGNSA. CDR3 DNA sequence: TGTGCCAGCAGCTTTCTCCGGGGGAACACTGAAGCTTTCTTT. Protein product: CASSFLRGNTEAFF.

This clonotype has a count of ten or more. The chain is built from TRBV11-2 and TRBJ2-1; 7 bases map to TRBD1. Trimming took 2 bases from V and 7 from J; bases not matched to a gene: 14. CDR3 size: 17 residues. Germline CDR1 and CDR2: SGHAT and FQNNGV. CDR3 in amino acids: CASSLLGGRGRGNEQFF. The CDR3 DNA is TGTGCCAGCAGCTTATTAGGGGGAAGGGGGCGCGGAAATGAGCAGTTCTTC.

The V gene is TRBV7-6, the J gene TRBJ2-3, with 9 positions matching TRBD2. CDR1 is SGHVS, CDR2 FNYEAQ, per germline. J lost 1 base, V lost 5 bases, and 13 bases had no gene match. The CDR3 is 18 residues long. The CDR3 region is CASSPKAGGLGGTDTQYF. The CDR3, as DNA: TGTGCCAGCAGCCCTAAGGCGGGAGGGCTAGGAGGCACAGATACGCAGTATTTT. Complete variable domain (other parts from reference TRBV7-6 and TRBJ2-3): GAGVSQSPRYKVTKRGQDVALRCDPISGHVSLYWYRQALGQGPEFLTYFNYEAQQDKSGLPNDRFSAERPEGSISTLTIQRTEQRDSAMYRCASSPKAGGLGGTDTQYFGPGTRLTVL.

The rearrangement uses TRBV6-2 or TRBV6-3 and TRBJ2-1, with 10 bases identical to TRBD2. This CDR3 spans 15 amino acids. Germline CDR1 reads MNHEY; CDR2 reads SVGEGT. Trimming at V came to 5 bases and at J to 6 bases, leaving 7 bases not matched to a gene. The CDR3 bases are TGTGCCAGCAGTGGGACTAGCGTGGGTGGCAATGAGCAGTTCTTC. Residues: CASSGTSVGGNEQFF.

This clonotype has a single count. This chain links TRBV7-3 with TRBJ2-1; no reliable D call. The CDR3 length is 15 residues. The germline V gene encodes CDR1 SGHTA and CDR2 FQGTGA. With 3 bases removed from V and 1 base from J, the gap between germline ends came to 10 bases. The CDR3: CASSFVGLSYNEQFF. CDR3 DNA sequence: TGTGCCAGCAGCTTTGTGGGCCTGTCCTACAATGAGCAGTTCTTC.

V and J are TRBV7-3 and TRBJ1-1; maybe TRBD1 (6 bases). V was trimmed by 5 bases and J by 0 bases, leaving 16 bases between them. The CDR3 runs 16 residues. From germline, CDR1 is SGHTA and CDR2 FQGTGA. CDR3 DNA: TGTGCCAGCAGCCCGTGGGGCCAGGGGATGAACACTGAAGCTTTCTTT. Amino acids: CASSPWGQGMNTEAFF. Based on the CDR3 plus reference TRBV7-3 and TRBJ1-1, the full variable domain is GAGVSQTPSNKVTEKGKYVELRCDPISGHTALYWYRQSLGQGPEFLIYFQGTGAADDSGLPNDRFFAVRPEGSVSTLKIQRTERGDSAVYLCASSPWGQGMNTEAFFGQGTRLTVV.

This clonotype showed up many times. V is TRBV11-2 and J is TRBJ2-1, with a tentative D call TRBD2 (6 bases). The CDR3 runs to 14 residues. Germline-derived CDR1 and CDR2 are SGHAT and FQNNGV. Trimming removed 3 bases at V and 7 bases at J, with 13 bases between. The CDR3 loop is CASSFVAERNEQFF. CDR3 sequence (DNA): TGTGCCAGCAGCTTTGTAGCGGAGAGGAATGAGCAGTTCTTC.

This clonotype occurred a few times. The chain combines TRBV6-1 with TRBJ2-1; D gene ambiguous. The CDR3 extends over 16 amino acids. CDR1 is MNHNS and CDR2 is SASEGT in the germline V gene. V lost 4 bases to trimming and J lost 4 bases, with 17 bases between them. The CDR3 region is CASSVNGPYSYNEQFF. The DNA of the CDR3 is TGTGCCAGCAGTGTTAACGGGCCTTATTCGTACAATGAGCAGTTCTTC.

This clonotype was seen a few times. This chain joins TRBV19 and TRBJ1-1; tentative D call: TRBD1 (6 bases). V gave up 5 bases and J gave up 5 bases, with 12 bases separating them. CDR1 LNHDA and CDR2 SQIVND come from the germline V gene (reference sequence). The CDR3 is 13 residues long. CDR3 bases: TGTGCCAGTAGTTGGGGGCGAGGAACTGAAGCTTTCTTT. Translating it yields CASSWGRGTEAFF.

The chain employs TRBV28 and TRBJ2-5, with unresolved D. Trimming pared 4 bases from V and 5 bases from J, leaving 17 bases between. The CDR3 is made up of 15 amino acids. Looked up from germline, CDR1 is MDHEN and CDR2 is SYDVKM. The CDR3 here is CASSSLSANGETQYF. The CDR3 DNA reads TGTGCCAGCAGTTCCCTTTCCGCAAACGGGGAGACCCAGTACTTC.

The rearrangement uses TRBV27 and TRBJ2-3, with D perhaps matching TRBD2 (5 bases). Germline CDR1 and CDR2: MNHEY and SMNVEV (reference sequence). The CDR3 sequence is 16 residues long. V lost 3 bases, J lost 2 bases, and 15 bases lay in between. The CDR3 coding sequence is TGTGCCAGCAGTTTCCGAAGCGGAGGCGACACAGATACGCAGTATTTT. This codes for CASSFRSGGDTDTQYF.

This clonotype has only a few counts. The chain is built from TRBV11-3 and TRBJ2-3; D gene unclear. CDR3 length: 15 amino acids. V was shortened by 5 bases and J by 0 bases, with 12 bases between the two germline ends. The germline CDR1 and CDR2 sequences are SGHNT and YENEEA. CDR3 sequence reads: CASSPRVASTDTQYF. DNA of the CDR3: TGTGCCAGCAGCCCACGGGTCGCGAGCACAGATACGCAGTATTTT.

This clonotype turned up a few times. The V and J genes are TRBV30 and TRBJ1-5; weak D call: TRBD1 (5 bases). This CDR3 spans 14 amino acids. The germline CDR1 and CDR2 sequences are GTSNPN and SVGIG (reference sequence). V lost 5 bases, J lost 3 bases, and 14 bases lay in between. CDR3 protein: CAWSSGGLNQPQHF. The CDR3 DNA reads TGTGCCTGGTCGTCCGGGGGACTCAATCAGCCCCAGCATTTT. The full variable domain, rest sourced from reference TRBV30 and TRBJ1-5, is SQTIHQWPATLVQPVGSPLSLECTVEGTSNPNLYWYRQAAGRGLQLLFYSVGIGQISSEVPQNLSASRPQDRQFILSSKKLLLSDSGFYLCAWSSGGLNQPQHFGDGTRLSIL.

Turning to this clonotype: An end of the junction differs from the germline gene, which may be a read error. This chain links TRBV7-2 with TRBJ2-3, with 12 bases fitting TRBD2. Germline loops: CDR1 SGHTA, CDR2 FQGNSA. The CDR3 length is 16 residues. DNA for the CDR3: TGTGCCAACAGCCTCAGGACTAGCGGGGTCACGGATACGCAGTATTTT. This gives the protein CANSLRTSGVTDTQYF.

V is TRBV6-2 or TRBV6-3 and J is TRBJ2-7; 9 bases align to TRBD1. V was pared by 2 bases and J by 1 base, with 6 bases of the junction left unmatched. The CDR3 consists of 16 residues. Germline CDR1 MNHEY, CDR2 SVGEGT. Written as DNA, the CDR3 is TGTGCCAGCAGTTACCCCGACGGGACAGGGTCCTACGAGCAGTACTTC. It specifies CASSYPDGTGSYEQYF.

The chain employs TRBV11-2 and TRBJ2-1; unclear D gene. Trimming removed 7 bases from V and 8 bases from J, with 18 bases in between. CDR1 is SGHAT, CDR2 FQNNGV, per germline. The CDR3 sequence is 14 residues long. The chain's CDR3 is CASTPPVERYEQFF. CDR3 bases: TGTGCCAGCACCCCACCGGTAGAGAGATATGAGCAGTTCTTC.